These T cell receptor beta chains were read from a single sample in a study of blood T cell repertoires in COVID-19. The repertoire was sequenced with immunoSEQ multiplex PCR; TCRdb's copy has only in-frame clones and lacks some. The repertoire holds over 12,000 clones, 92% seen once, with 6% to 9% in the top ten. The specimen sequenced was peripheral blood. The receptors were gathered from a human donor with active COVID-19. The donor label of this sample is uncertain. Both conserved end residues are part of each CDR3. The D gene is left open where the match is weak. Only part of the rows carry a size: once, few, many, or a class if the clone is expanded.

J gene	V gene	CDR3 length	clone size	D gene	CDR3 DNA	CDR3 protein
TRBJ2-7	TRBV14	20	.	TRBD1	TGTGCCAGCAGCCAAGGACCGGGACAGGGGCCTCTCAATGAGTGGTACGAGCAGTACTTC	CASSQGPGQGPLNEWYEQYF
TRBJ1-5	TRBV5-6	16	.	.	TGTGCCAGCAGCTTGGGACAGGTCTATAGCAATCAGCCCCAGCATTTT	CASSLGQVYSNQPQHF
TRBJ2-7	TRBV7-8	14	.	TRBD2	TGTGCCAGCAGCTTAGGTGGGGAGGGCTACGAGCAGTACTTC	CASSLGGEGYEQYF
TRBJ2-3	TRBV25-1	18	.	TRBD2	TGTGCCAGCAGCCCGACTAGCGGGGGGCTCCCCGGCACAGATACGCAGTATTTT	CASSPTSGGLPGTDTQYF
TRBJ1-1	TRBV19	14	.	.	TGTGCCAGTAGCCCCTGGCAGGGGACCACTGAAGCTTTCTTT	CASSPWQGTTEAFF
TRBJ2-7	TRBV3-1/TRBV3-2	14	.	.	TGTGCCAGCAGCCAAGGCCAGGGATCCTACGAGCAGTACTTC	CASSQGQGSYEQYF
TRBJ1-5	TRBV4-1	16	.	.	TGCGCCAGCAGCCCGAGACAGGTTTATAGCAATCAGCCCCAGCATTTT	CASSPRQVYSNQPQHF
TRBJ1-5	TRBV4-1	14	.	.	TGCGCCAGCAGCCAACAGGGCAGCAATCAGCCCCAGCATTTT	CASSQQGSNQPQHF
TRBJ2-3	TRBV7-8	17	.	.	TGTGCCAGCAGCTTAAGTGGAGGCCCCCGCTTCACAGATACGCAGTATTTT	CASSLSGGPRFTDTQYF
TRBJ2-2	TRBV11-2	16	.	.	TGTGCCAGCAGTGCCCAGGGGTTCGCGAACACCGGGGAGCTGTTTTTT	CASSAQGFANTGELFF
TRBJ2-7	TRBV11-3	13	once	.	TGTGCCAGCAGCTTAGAAGCGCACTACGAGCAGTACTTC	CASSLEAHYEQYF
TRBJ2-4	TRBV7-2	14	once	.	TGTGCCAGCAGGGGAGCCAACAACGTTGGCATTCAGTACTTC	CASRGANNVGIQYF
TRBJ1-3	TRBV5-4	15	.	.	TGTGCCAGCAGCTTGGCCACAGGGTCGGGAAACACCATATATTTT	CASSLATGSGNTIYF
TRBJ1-4	TRBV15	19	.	.	TGTGCCACCAGCGGATTTCCCTCCGGGGTGAAGGCAACTAATGAAAAACTGTTTTTT	CATSGFPSGVKATNEKLFF
TRBJ1-6	TRBV27	16	.	TRBD1	TGTGCCAGCAGCTCCGACAGGGTCGCCTATAATTCACCCCTCCACTTT	CASSSDRVAYNSPLHF
TRBJ2-5	TRBV9	15	.	.	TGTGCCAGCAGCGTAGATGGCGGAAAAGGAGAGACCCAGTACTTC	CASSVDGGKGETQYF
TRBJ1-1	TRBV11-2	15	.	.	TGTGCCAGCAGCGTACGACAGGCTTGGAACACTGAAGCTTTCTTT	CASSVRQAWNTEAFF
TRBJ2-2	TRBV9	13	.	.	TGTGCCAGCAGCTTCCGGGGTCCCGGGGAGCTGTTTTTT	CASSFRGPGELFF
TRBJ2-1	TRBV5-1	15	.	TRBD2	TGCGCCAGCAGCTCCACTAGCGGGGCCTACAATGAGCAGTTCTTC	CASSSTSGAYNEQFF
TRBJ1-5	TRBV21-1	15	.	.	TGTGCCAGCACCGACATGACAGGGTCAAAACAGCCCCAGCATTTT	CASTDMTGSKQPQHF
TRBJ2-7	TRBV6-5	15	.	.	TGTGCCAGCAGTCCTCCCCCCCCCAGGTCCTACGAGCAGTACTTC	CASSPPPPRSYEQYF
TRBJ2-7	TRBV7-9	13	.	TRBD2	TGTGCCAGCAGCCTCCGGGAGGGGTACGAGCAGTACTTC	CASSLREGYEQYF
TRBJ2-3	TRBV19	14	.	TRBD2	TGTGCCAGTACCGTAGCGGGAGCGACAGATACGCAGTATTTT	CASTVAGATDTQYF
TRBJ2-3	TRBV29-1	13	.	.	TGCAGCGTTGCTCGGGGTAGCACAGATACGCAGTATTTT	CSVARGSTDTQYF
TRBJ2-1	TRBV30	15	.	TRBD2	TGTGCCTGTCTGGTGGGCCTAGCGGACGAAAATGAGCAGTTCTTC	CACLVGLADENEQFF
TRBJ1-5	TRBV7-2	15	.	.	TGTGCCAGCAGCTTAGGGGGGGACCCCGATCAGCCCCAGCATTTT	CASSLGGDPDQPQHF
TRBJ2-2	TRBV6-2/TRBV6-3	15	.	.	TGTGCCAGCAGTCTCACTCAGCCGGGCACCGGGGAGCTGTTTTTT	CASSLTQPGTGELFF
TRBJ2-5	TRBV5-6	14	.	TRBD1	TGTGCCAGCAGCCCAGACAGGGGTTTAGAGACCCAGTACTTC	CASSPDRGLETQYF
TRBJ2-3	TRBV10-1	20	.	TRBD2	TGCGCCAGCAGTGGACTTAATGGCGGGAGGGCTCAACTTCGCACAGATACGCAGTATTTT	CASSGLNGGRAQLRTDTQYF
TRBJ1-1	TRBV4-1	15	.	TRBD1	TGCGCCAGCAGCACCCGGACAGGGAACAACACTGAAGCTTTCTTT	CASSTRTGNNTEAFF
TRBJ2-7	TRBV7-9	18	.	TRBD2	TGTGCCAGCAGCCTGACTAGCGGGAGTTCCCTCGTGCACTACGAGCAGTACTTC	CASSLTSGSSLVHYEQYF
TRBJ1-1	TRBV5-1	15	once	.	TGCGCCAGCAGCACACGACCCAGTCAGGCGTCTGAAGCTTTCTTT	CASSTRPSQASEAFF
TRBJ2-7	TRBV3-1/TRBV3-2	14	once	TRBD2	TGTGCCAGCAGCGGAGGACTAGCGGGATACGAGCAGTACTTC	CASSGGLAGYEQYF
TRBJ1-6	TRBV27	15	.	TRBD1	TGTGCCAGCAGTTCTGGGGACAGGGGTAATTCACCCCTCCACTTT	CASSSGDRGNSPLHF
TRBJ1-4	TRBV5-1	16	once	TRBD1	TGCGCCAGCAGCTTGGGAGTAGGGGGACAGTATGAAAAACTGTTTTTT	CASSLGVGGQYEKLFF
TRBJ2-1	TRBV10-3	16	.	TRBD1	TGTGCCATCAGTGAGTCAGGGGGCGGTCGTTACAATGAGCAGTTCTTC	CAISESGGGRYNEQFF
TRBJ2-3	TRBV5-1	15	.	TRBD2	TGCGCCAGCAGCGGGGGACTAGCGGGCGCAGATACGCAGTATTTT	CASSGGLAGADTQYF
TRBJ2-7	TRBV20-1	14	.	TRBD2	TGCAGTGCTAGTCTGGCGGGAGGGCCCTACGAGCAGTACTTC	CSASLAGGPYEQYF
TRBJ2-1	TRBV30	17	.	TRBD2	TGTGCCTGGAGGGGGGTGTGGAGCGGGAGAAGGGGCAATGAGCAGTTCTTC	CAWRGVWSGRRGNEQFF
TRBJ1-4	TRBV5-1	18	.	.	TGCGCCAGCAGCTTGGTCGTCCAGGGGACGGGGACTAATGAAAAACTGTTTTTT	CASSLVVQGTGTNEKLFF
TRBJ1-4	TRBV2	14	.	TRBD1	TGTGCCAGCAGGACAGGGGGGACTAATGAAAAACTGTTTTTT	CASRTGGTNEKLFF
TRBJ1-2	TRBV19	13	.	TRBD1	TGTGCCAGTAGTCAGGGACAGACGTATGGCTACACCTTC	CASSQGQTYGYTF
TRBJ2-7	TRBV5-1	16	.	.	TGCGCCAGCAGCTTGGCTCCAAGGACAGATTCCTACGAGCAGTACTTC	CASSLAPRTDSYEQYF
TRBJ2-2	TRBV6-5	14	.	.	TGTGCCAGCAGTCTACCCGGGGGTACCGGGGAGCTGTTTTTT	CASSLPGGTGELFF
TRBJ1-3	TRBV11-2	15	.	TRBD1	TGTGCCAGCAGCCCGGGACAGTCCTCTGGAAACACCATATATTTT	CASSPGQSSGNTIYF